The rows below give T cell receptor beta chains drawn from one sample of a study of blood T cell repertoires in COVID-19. Clones were sequenced by immunoSEQ multiplex PCR, and TCRdb holds only the in-frame ones, with some missing. The sample consists of under 250,000 clones, about four fifths of them appearing once. Sequencing was performed on peripheral blood. The receptors here all came from a man aged 35 to 55 with active or convalescent COVID-19. Each CDR3 is given with its conserved first and last residue. The D gene is left open where the match is weak. Not every row has a clone size; where given, it reads once, few, many or a size class.

j_call v_call clone_size d_call cdr3_aa cdr3_nt
TRBJ1-6 TRBV9 . TRBD1 CASSVRDSHSPLHF TGTGCCAGCAGCGTAAGGGACAGTCATTCACCCCTCCACTTT
TRBJ1-1 TRBV28 . TRBD1 CASSSTGLNTEAFF TGTGCCAGCAGTTCGACAGGGCTGAACACTGAAGCTTTCTTT
TRBJ2-2 TRBV14 . TRBD1 CASSQVPGQGPLGGELFF TGTGCCAGCAGCCAAGTTCCGGGACAGGGGCCTTTAGGCGGGGAGCTGTTTTTT
TRBJ1-2 TRBV10-3 few . CAISEEAGPIYGYTF TGTGCCATCAGTGAAGAAGCAGGGCCTATATATGGCTACACCTTC
TRBJ1-2 TRBV5-5 many TRBD1 CASSPGTGIGYTF TGTGCCAGCAGCCCCGGGACAGGGATTGGCTACACCTTC
TRBJ2-3 TRBV12-3/TRBV12-4 . . CASSFNSNTQYF TGTGCCAGCAGTTTTAACAGTAATACGCAGTATTTT
TRBJ1-3 TRBV5-6 . . CASSYPGFGNTIYF TGTGCCAGCAGCTATCCAGGGTTTGGAAACACCATATATTTT
TRBJ2-7 TRBV11-2 . . CASSLAGRGKKAYEQYF TGTGCCAGCAGCTTAGCGGGGCGGGGCAAAAAGGCCTACGAGCAGTACTTC
TRBJ2-1 TRBV7-2 . . CASSLLRGQINEQFF TGTGCCAGCAGCCTACTCCGAGGACAGATTAATGAGCAGTTCTTC
TRBJ1-6 TRBV5-1 few . CASSLGPPENNSPLHF TGCGCCAGCAGCTTGGGACCCCCGGAGAATAATTCACCCCTCCACTTT
TRBJ1-1 TRBV19 few . CASSFFKTEAFF TGTGCCAGTAGTTTCTTTAAAACTGAAGCTTTCTTT
TRBJ1-1 TRBV10-3 . . CAISESTAATEAFF TGTGCCATCAGTGAGTCAACAGCTGCCACTGAAGCTTTCTTT
TRBJ1-1 TRBV3-1/TRBV3-2 . . CAARSSAEAFF TGTGCCGCCCGTTCGTCCGCGGAAGCTTTCTTT
TRBJ2-7 TRBV6-6 . . CASSSHNSYEQYF TGTGCCAGCAGCTCTCACAATTCCTACGAGCAGTACTTC
TRBJ2-1 TRBV2 . TRBD2 CASSEVVIAGRFEQFF TGTGCCAGCAGTGAAGTGGTGATAGCGGGGCGGTTTGAGCAGTTCTTC
TRBJ2-2 TRBV4-3 . TRBD1 CASSQVTGGTGELFF TGCGCCAGCAGCCAAGTGACAGGGGGCACCGGGGAGCTGTTTTTT
TRBJ1-6 TRBV5-1 . . CASSPGEGVNSPLHF TGCGCCAGCAGCCCCGGGGAGGGGGTCAATTCACCCCTCCACTTT
TRBJ2-7 TRBV29-1 . TRBD2 CSVELVLAGSYEQYF TGCAGCGTTGAATTGGTCCTAGCGGGCTCCTACGAGCAGTACTTC
TRBJ2-2 TRBV5-1 . TRBD2 CASSIRLAGATGELFF TGCGCCAGCAGCATTCGACTAGCGGGGGCCACCGGGGAGCTGTTTTTT
TRBJ1-3 TRBV7-2 . . CASSLEALRAGNTIYF TGTGCCAGCAGCTTGGAGGCCCTCAGAGCGGGAAACACCATATATTTT
TRBJ1-6 TRBV27 . TRBD1 CASSSDRGHNSPLHF TGTGCCAGCAGTTCCGACAGGGGGCATAATTCACCCCTCCACTTT
TRBJ1-5 TRBV2 . . CASSEMGHQPQHF TGTGCCAGCAGTGAAATGGGGCATCAGCCCCAGCATTTT
TRBJ1-1 TRBV25-1 . . CASSATGGTEAFF TGTGCCAGCAGTGCAACCGGGGGGACTGAAGCTTTCTTT
TRBJ2-3 TRBV2 . . CASSRPRTGTDTQYF TGTGCCAGCAGTCGGCCCCGCACGGGGACAGATACGCAGTATTTT
TRBJ2-1 TRBV14 . . CASSQTLPGIGDEQFF TGTGCCAGCAGCCAGACCTTACCAGGAATCGGGGATGAGCAGTTCTTC
TRBJ2-2 TRBV18 . TRBD2 CASSPPIAGGRTGELFF TGTGCCAGCTCACCCCCGATAGCGGGGGGGAGAACCGGGGAGCTGTTTTTT
TRBJ2-7 TRBV27 . . CASSFTGLAYEQYF TGTGCCAGCAGTTTTACAGGGCTAGCCTACGAGCAGTACTTC
TRBJ1-5 TRBV4-1 . TRBD1 CASSHNRGSNQPQHF TGCGCCAGCAGCCATAACAGGGGCTCCAATCAGCCCCAGCATTTT
TRBJ1-1 TRBV9 . . CASSVGLENEAFF TGTGCCAGCAGCGTAGGTCTGGAGAACGAAGCTTTCTTT
TRBJ2-7 TRBV4-1 few . CASSLFGSSYEQYF TGCGCCAGCAGCCTGTTCGGGAGCTCCTACGAGCAGTACTTC
TRBJ2-7 TRBV7-8 . TRBD1 CASSAPTGQDEQYF TGTGCCAGCAGCGCCCCGACAGGGCAGGACGAGCAGTACTTC
TRBJ2-7 TRBV6-5 once TRBD1 CASTSGTGLYEQYF TGTGCCAGCACCTCCGGGACAGGGCTCTACGAGCAGTACTTC
TRBJ2-2 TRBV24-1 . . CATSDFQGLGTGELFF TGTGCCACCAGTGATTTTCAGGGGCTGGGCACCGGGGAGCTGTTTTTT
TRBJ2-5 TRBV6-5 . TRBD2 CASSYTSGMLETQYF TGTGCCAGCAGTTACACAAGCGGGATGTTAGAGACCCAGTACTTC
TRBJ1-2 TRBV18 . TRBD1 CASSPSRGLTYGYTF TGTGCCAGCTCACCATCCAGGGGGCTTACCTATGGCTACACCTTC
TRBJ2-1 TRBV5-4 . . CASSLDTSSYNEQFF TGTGCCAGCAGCTTGGACACTAGCTCCTACAATGAGCAGTTCTTC
TRBJ1-2 TRBV6-5 . TRBD1 CASSRDRVADGYTF TGTGCCAGCAGCAGGGACAGGGTTGCGGATGGCTACACCTTC
TRBJ1-4 TRBV19 . TRBD1 CASTPTRDRGREKLFF TGTGCCAGTACCCCAACCCGGGACAGGGGTAGGGAAAAACTGTTTTTT
TRBJ1-5 TRBV6-5 . . CASSYSARGGDQPQHF TGTGCCAGCAGTTACTCTGCCAGGGGCGGCGATCAGCCCCAGCATTTT
TRBJ2-7 TRBV3-1/TRBV3-2 . TRBD1 CASSRLGQGSYEQYF TGTGCCAGCAGCCGACTGGGACAGGGTTCCTACGAGCAGTACTTC
TRBJ2-4 TRBV5-1 few . CASSFEGGDIQYF TGCGCCAGCAGCTTCGAGGGTGGTGACATTCAGTACTTC
TRBJ2-1 TRBV30 once . CAWSVPGAKEQFF TGTGCCTGGAGTGTACCAGGGGCGAAAGAGCAGTTCTTC
TRBJ1-5 TRBV20-1 few TRBD1 CSASGQGVWGNQPQHF TGCAGTGCTAGTGGGCAGGGGGTTTGGGGCAATCAGCCCCAGCATTTT
TRBJ1-2 TRBV29-1 . . CSVEDRGVVPNYGYTF TGCAGCGTTGAAGACCGGGGGGTGGTCCCTAACTATGGCTACACCTTC